This is a list of T cell receptor beta chains from one sample in a study of T cell responses to AZD1222 COVID-19 vaccine. The assay was immunoSEQ multiplex PCR, and TCRdb's table has in-frame clones only and misses some. The repertoire holds 90,000 to 150,000 clones, with 88% as singletons. Sequencing was performed on peripheral blood, taken on day 0 of AZD1222 vaccination. The receptors originated from an adult in good health. Each CDR3 is given with its conserved first and last residue. A D gene is named only where the DNA matches it firmly. The size field is filled for only some rows; it gives once, few, many or a size class.

d_gene,abundance,v_gene,j_gene,CDR3aa,CDR3nt
-,-,TRBV15,TRBJ2-7,CATSRDLREGGYEQYF,TGTGCCACCAGCAGAGATCTCCGGGAAGGGGGCTACGAGCAGTACTTC
-,-,TRBV5-1,TRBJ2-1,CASSSGSRSYNEQFF,TGCGCCAGCAGTTCCGGGAGCCGCTCCTACAATGAGCAGTTCTTC
-,-,TRBV7-8,TRBJ2-3,CASSLDLALDTQYF,TGTGCCAGCAGCTTAGACCTAGCGTTAGATACGCAGTATTTT
TRBD2,few,TRBV30,TRBJ2-7,CAWSVTSSGREKQYF,TGTGCCTGGAGTGTAACCTCCAGCGGGAGGGAGAAGCAGTACTTC
-,once,TRBV11-1,TRBJ2-5,CASSSGPQQETQYF,TGTGCCAGCAGTTCGGGACCGCAGCAAGAGACCCAGTACTTC
-,-,TRBV28,TRBJ2-3,CATGAGGTDTQYF,TGTGCCACCGGGGCAGGGGGGACAGATACGCAGTATTTT
-,-,TRBV9,TRBJ1-2,CASSVDGLRGGYTF,TGTGCCAGCAGCGTAGATGGATTGAGGGGGGGCTACACCTTC
TRBD1,-,TRBV27,TRBJ1-2,CASSLGTGVYGYTF,TGTGCCAGCAGTCTAGGGACAGGGGTGTATGGCTACACCTTC
-,-,TRBV6-1,TRBJ1-5,CASSEWRLGLHQPQHF,TGTGCCAGCAGTGAATGGCGTTTGGGGTTACATCAGCCCCAGCATTTT
-,-,TRBV30,TRBJ2-7,CAWSPSGGLYEQYF,TGTGCCTGGAGCCCCAGTGGGGGGCTCTACGAGCAGTACTTC
TRBD1,-,TRBV3-1/TRBV3-2,TRBJ2-5,CASSQEYRGQETQYF,TGTGCCAGCAGCCAAGAGTACAGGGGGCAAGAGACCCAGTACTTC
TRBD1,-,TRBV5-6,TRBJ2-7,CASSLGGTYEQYF,TGTGCCAGCAGCTTAGGGGGCACCTACGAGCAGTACTTC
-,-,TRBV28,TRBJ2-3,CASSFSTGGTDTQYF,TGTGCCAGCAGTTTTAGTACAGGTGGCACAGATACGCAGTATTTT
-,-,TRBV6-1,TRBJ1-5,CASSEKRGGSNQPQHF,TGTGCCAGCAGTGAAAAGAGGGGGGGAAGCAATCAGCCCCAGCATTTT
TRBD2,-,TRBV6-6,TRBJ2-5,CAAAASGVALQETQYF,TGTGCCGCAGCGGCTAGCGGAGTGGCCCTCCAAGAGACCCAGTACTTC
-,-,TRBV25-1,TRBJ2-5,CASSPGSYQETQYF,TGTGCCAGCAGTCCGGGGAGTTACCAAGAGACCCAGTACTTC
-,-,TRBV2,TRBJ1-4,CASSRIGETNEKLFF,TGTGCCAGCAGTCGGATAGGGGAAACTAATGAAAAACTGTTTTTT
-,-,TRBV5-6,TRBJ1-6,CASSFLGSPLHF,TGTGCCAGCAGCTTCTTGGGTTCACCCCTCCACTTT
TRBD1,once,TRBV7-9,TRBJ2-7,CASSLGDRDYEQYF,TGTGCCAGCAGCTTAGGGGACAGGGATTACGAGCAGTACTTC
TRBD1,-,TRBV28,TRBJ1-5,CASSLTTGVYSNQPQHF,TGTGCCAGCAGTCTAACTACAGGGGTGTATAGCAATCAGCCCCAGCATTTT
TRBD2,-,TRBV3-1/TRBV3-2,TRBJ2-3,CASSPGTRADTQYF,TGTGCCAGCAGCCCTGGGACTAGAGCAGATACGCAGTATTTT
-,-,TRBV25-1,TRBJ2-5,CASSEASGGKETQYF,TGTGCCAGCAGTGAGGCGTCTGGGGGCAAAGAGACCCAGTACTTC
-,-,TRBV4-1,TRBJ2-1,CASSQDQGHEQFF,TGCGCCAGCAGCCAAGATCAGGGGCATGAGCAGTTCTTC
-,-,TRBV21-1,TRBJ2-5,CASSFSAGGAQETQYF,TGTGCCAGCAGTTTTTCAGCGGGAGGGGCCCAAGAGACCCAGTACTTC
-,-,TRBV9,TRBJ1-1,CASSGLRGVDEAFF,TGTGCCAGCAGCGGTCTAAGGGGGGTCGATGAAGCTTTCTTT
-,-,TRBV30,TRBJ2-3,CAWKGTGGRDTQYF,TGTGCCTGGAAGGGCACCGGCGGTAGAGATACGCAGTATTTT
-,-,TRBV28,TRBJ1-2,CASSPLGGGAGGYGYTF,TGTGCCAGCAGCCCCCTCGGGGGGGGCGCGGGGGGCTATGGCTACACCTTC
TRBD1,-,TRBV11-2,TRBJ1-1,CASSLDHRGIGGNTEAFF,TGTGCCAGCAGCTTAGATCACAGGGGGATAGGAGGGAACACTGAAGCTTTCTTT
-,-,TRBV21-1,TRBJ1-1,CASSRQGTGNTEAFF,TGTGCCAGCAGCAGACAGGGGACCGGGAACACTGAAGCTTTCTTT
-,once,TRBV7-9,TRBJ2-7,CASSFVTYEQYF,TGTGCCAGCAGCTTTGTTACCTACGAGCAGTACTTC
-,-,TRBV9,TRBJ1-1,CASSRGLENTEAFF,TGTGCCAGCAGCAGGGGATTGGAGAACACTGAAGCTTTCTTT